One and the same sample provided the 17 T cell receptor beta chains below, sequenced in a study of T cell responses to AZD1222 COVID-19 vaccine. Data came from immunoSEQ multiplex PCR; TCRdb stores just in-frame clones and leaves some out. This table has about 130,000 clones, 92% appearing once. This material consisted of peripheral blood, taken 28 days after the second AZD1222 dose. All receptors come from an adult who received the AZD1222 COVID-19 vaccine.

The chain has TRBV9 and TRBJ1-1; D uncertain. Trimming took off 4 bases at V and 3 bases at J, with 16 bases between the two ends. The CDR3 is 15 residues long. Germline assignment: CDR1 SGDLS and CDR2 YYNGEE. CDR3: CASSPRQRIDTEAFF. The DNA for the CDR3 is TGTGCCAGCAGCCCCCGTCAAAGAATCGACACTGAAGCTTTCTTT.

V usage is TRBV7-9 and J usage is TRBJ2-5; D might be TRBD2 (6 bases). This CDR3 contains 13 residues. Germline loops: CDR1 SEHNR, CDR2 FQNEAQ (reference sequence). V shed 5 bases and J shed 5 bases, with 12 bases lying between them. The CDR3 spells CASSPLALETQYF. The CDR3 DNA follows: TGTGCCAGCAGCCCCCTAGCGCTCGAGACCCAGTACTTC.

The chain carries TRBV19 and TRBJ1-1; D not resolved. The CDR3 runs to 14 residues. The ends were cut back, 4 bases at V and 0 bases at J, with 9 bases in the middle. Germline V gene data show CDR1 as LNHDA and CDR2 as SQIVND (reference sequence). Here the CDR3 DNA reads TGTGCCAGTAGTACCCGACATCTGAACACTGAAGCTTTCTTT. Its translation is CASSTRHLNTEAFF. The full variable domain, with the rest looked up from reference TRBV19 and TRBJ1-1, is DGGITQSPKYLFRKEGQNVTLSCEQNLNHDAMYWYRQDPGQGLRLIYYSQIVNDFQKGDIAEGYSVSREKKESFPLTVTSAQKNPTAFYLCASSTRHLNTEAFFGQGTRLTVV.

DNA of the CDR3: TGTGCCAGCAGGGGATCGGGGGAGGTCTCACCCCTCCACTTT. It encodes CASRGSGEVSPLHF. The rearrangement joins TRBV27 to TRBJ1-6, with a weak D call TRBD1 (5 bases). This CDR3 region has 14 residues. From germline, CDR1 is MNHEY and CDR2 SMNVEV (reference sequence). The germline V and J ends were trimmed by 6 bases and 10 bases, with 16 bases remaining between them.

V is TRBV18 and J is TRBJ2-6, with a possible D match to TRBD2 (6 bases). Germline CDR1 KGHSH, CDR2 LQKENI. The CDR3 spans 18 residues. The V gene lost 6 bases and the J gene lost 0 bases, with 18 bases spanning the gap. The CDR3 DNA is TGTGCCAGCTCCCAACCGGTCGGAGGGAGCTCTGGGGCCAACGTCCTGACTTTC. It yields the protein CASSQPVGGSSGANVLTF.

The chain is built from TRBV7-3 and TRBJ1-1, with D possibly being TRBD1 (6 bases). The V end was cut by 5 bases, the J end by 5 bases, with 15 bases between. The germline CDR1 and CDR2 sequences are SGHTA and FQGTGA. This CDR3 is 14 amino acids long. In DNA form, the CDR3 reads TGTGCCAGCAGCCAGGGCGGGGGCCGGACTGAAGCTTTCTTT. This encodes CASSQGGGRTEAFF.

J is TRBJ2-1 and V is TRBV11-3, with 14 bases fitting TRBD2. The J segment lost 0 bases and the V segment lost 4 bases, leaving 2 bases of the junction unmatched. The CDR3 length is 17 residues. Germline V CDR1 and CDR2: SGHNT, YENEEA. DNA of the CDR3: TGTGCCAGCAGCTCTGGGACTAGCGGGAGCTCCTACAATGAGCAGTTCTTC. Protein product: CASSSGTSGSSYNEQFF.

The chain is built from TRBV6-5 and TRBJ2-1; possible D gene TRBD2, 5 bases. The germline V gene encodes CDR1 MNHEY and CDR2 SVGAGI. The CDR3 extends over 14 amino acids. The V and J ends lost 6 bases and 4 bases respectively, with 13 bases between them. The CDR3 DNA sequence: TGTGCCAGCAGGCGAGTCACTAGATACAATGAGCAGTTCTTC. This gives the protein CASRRVTRYNEQFF.

The chain couples TRBV19 to TRBJ1-1; a possible D gene is TRBD1 (6 bases). V lost 3 bases and J lost 7, with 15 bases in between. This CDR3 is built from 14 residues. Germline V lookup: CDR1 LNHDA, CDR2 SQIVND (reference sequence). The CDR3 DNA reads TGTGCCAGTAGTATTCCCGGGACAAGGAATGAAGCTTTCTTT. Protein product: CASSIPGTRNEAFF.

The genes are TRBV6-5 and TRBJ2-2; 8 bases map to TRBD1. The CDR3 loop spans 15 amino acids. Per germline, CDR1 MNHEY and CDR2 SVGAGI. V was pared by 6 bases and J by 1 base, with 4 bases of the junction left unmatched. DNA of the CDR3: TGTGCCAGCAGAACAGGGGGGCTGAACACCGGGGAGCTGTTTTTT. Protein sequence: CASRTGGLNTGELFF.

The genes are TRBV7-9 and TRBJ2-1; 10 nucleotides align to TRBD2. The trim removed 5 bases at V and 15 bases at J, leaving 7 bases unmatched. From germline, CDR1 is SEHNR and CDR2 FQNEAQ (reference sequence). This CDR3 comprises 12 residues. The CDR3 DNA reads as TGTGCCAGCAGCCTTCAGGGGACTAGCGCGTTCTTC. It translates to CASSLQGTSAFF.

V and J are TRBV24-1 and TRBJ2-3; TRBD1 matches at 10 bases. The V and J ends lost 7 bases and 5 bases, in that order; junction bases with no gene match: 8. The CDR3 sequence is 15 residues long. Germline V CDR1 and CDR2: KGHDR, SFDVKD. The CDR3 nucleotides are TGTGCCACCAGGGGGACAGGGGCTTGGGAAGATACGCAGTATTTT. As protein: CATRGTGAWEDTQYF.

Concerning this clone itself: One end of the junction fails to match germline, which may point to a read error. The chain employs TRBV6-2 or TRBV6-3 and TRBJ1-2; no clear D gene. This CDR3 contains 12 residues. CDR1 and CDR2 from the germline V gene are MNHEY and SVGEGT. In nucleotides, the CDR3 is TGTGCCAGCACTTACGGCGCCTATGGCTACACCTTC. Protein: CASTYGAYGYTF.

V and J are TRBV5-4 and TRBJ2-3; 12 positions match TRBD1. The CDR3 contains 14 residues. V dropped 4 bases and J dropped 9; count of bases not matched to a gene: 6. The V gene's germline CDR1 is SGHNT and CDR2 YYREEE (reference sequence). In nucleotides, the CDR3 is TGTGCCAGCAGCCCGGGACAGGGGGCGGGCACGCAGTATTTT. Protein product: CASSPGQGAGTQYF.

The genes are TRBV7-9 and TRBJ2-7; D not resolved. Germline V gene sequence: CDR1 SEHNR, CDR2 FQNEAQ (reference sequence). The CDR3 consists of 11 residues. V lost 5 bases, J lost 6 bases, and 8 bases lay in between. This chain's CDR3 is CASSTSREQYF. DNA of the CDR3: TGTGCCAGCAGCACCAGTCGCGAGCAGTACTTC.

The V call is TRBV12-3 or TRBV12-4, the J call TRBJ1-2, with D possibly TRBD1 on 5 matching bases. The CDR3 runs 13 residues. Trimming removed 0 bases at V and 4 bases at J, with 6 bases between. CDR3 in DNA: TGTGCCAGCAGTTTAGCCGGGGGCTATGGCTACACCTTC. This gives the protein CASSLAGGYGYTF.

The chain has TRBV20-1 and TRBJ1-1, with D unclear. The V gene lost 6 bases and the J gene lost 4 bases, with 6 bases spanning the gap. The CDR3 runs 10 residues. Germline values: CDR1 DFQATT, CDR2 SNEGSKA (reference sequence). CDR3 residues: CSAVATEAFF. The CDR3 nucleotides read TGCAGTGCCGTAGCCACTGAAGCTTTCTTT.